This is a list of T cell receptor beta chains from one sample in a study of T cells expressing NK-cell markers. From the 5' RACE reads, TCRdb lists one entry per CDR3 protein and no DNA. Its table lists fewer than 400,000 distinct CDR3 sequences. Sequencing input: blood T cells: a sorted CD56 or NKG2C T cell subset, CD4+ or CD8+ T cells, or bulk PBMC T cells (not recorded which). The receptors stem from a woman in her forties or fifties in good health. Each CDR3 is given with its conserved first and last residue. The order of the fields is CDR3 protein, J gene, V gene.

CDR3aa: CASSLAREETETQYF
j_gene: TRBJ2-5
v_gene: TRBV27

CDR3aa: CASSLATGYNYGYTF
j_gene: TRBJ1-2
v_gene: TRBV5-6

CDR3aa: CASSQGLAGVGEQYF
j_gene: TRBJ2-7
v_gene: TRBV11-2

CDR3aa: CATSGGTSVASSYNEQFF
j_gene: TRBJ2-1
v_gene: TRBV15

CDR3aa: CASSYPSTSPETQYF
j_gene: TRBJ2-5
v_gene: TRBV4-1

CDR3aa: CASSLAGPGVYNEQFF
j_gene: TRBJ2-1
v_gene: TRBV11-3

CDR3aa: CASSLGVQAISYEQYF
j_gene: TRBJ2-7
v_gene: TRBV27

CDR3aa: CASLELGGANTGELFF
j_gene: TRBJ2-2
v_gene: TRBV2

CDR3aa: CASSDSSSNEQFF
j_gene: TRBJ2-1
v_gene: TRBV7-3

CDR3aa: CASSSTRALGGGELFF
j_gene: TRBJ2-2
v_gene: TRBV7-8

CDR3aa: CASSLIRRPMNTGELFF
j_gene: TRBJ2-2
v_gene: TRBV12-3/TRBV12-4

CDR3aa: CASSLGLLAGQETQYF
j_gene: TRBJ2-5
v_gene: TRBV5-1

CDR3aa: CASSQDTVSGNTIYF
j_gene: TRBJ1-3
v_gene: TRBV3-1

CDR3aa: CASSLGSGNYQPQHF
j_gene: TRBJ1-5
v_gene: TRBV7-9

CDR3aa: CASSEGLLRVIDTQYF
j_gene: TRBJ2-3
v_gene: TRBV6-1

CDR3aa: CASSLRGRMTYNEQFF
j_gene: TRBJ2-1
v_gene: TRBV7-9

CDR3aa: CSVDSVAGELFF
j_gene: TRBJ2-2
v_gene: TRBV29-1

CDR3aa: CASSSLRGLTGLEAFF
j_gene: TRBJ1-1
v_gene: TRBV12-3/TRBV12-4

CDR3aa: CASSTEGNSPLHF
j_gene: TRBJ1-6
v_gene: TRBV5-1

CDR3aa: CASSRASGNEQFF
j_gene: TRBJ2-1
v_gene: TRBV14

CDR3aa: CASSERGSGNTIYF
j_gene: TRBJ1-3
v_gene: TRBV2

CDR3aa: CASSSPSSSNEQFF
j_gene: TRBJ2-1
v_gene: TRBV7-9

CDR3aa: CASSSRTIPYEQYF
j_gene: TRBJ2-7
v_gene: TRBV4-1

CDR3aa: CASSLGQGYGYTF
j_gene: TRBJ1-2
v_gene: TRBV12-3/TRBV12-4

CDR3aa: CASSDPGLNQMNTEAFF
j_gene: TRBJ1-1
v_gene: TRBV10-2

CDR3aa: CAGQGRQNTGELFF
j_gene: TRBJ2-2
v_gene: TRBV11-2

CDR3aa: CASSYSILAGGPGELFF
j_gene: TRBJ2-2
v_gene: TRBV6-5

CDR3aa: CASTLGLAGLNTGELFF
j_gene: TRBJ2-2
v_gene: TRBV5-5

CDR3aa: CASRARDRLRNIQYF
j_gene: TRBJ2-4
v_gene: TRBV2

CDR3aa: CATSDSAGGITGELFF
j_gene: TRBJ2-2
v_gene: TRBV24-1

CDR3aa: CASSFRADTQYF
j_gene: TRBJ2-3
v_gene: TRBV12-3/TRBV12-4

CDR3aa: CASSPGLPADIQYF
j_gene: TRBJ2-4
v_gene: TRBV7-9

CDR3aa: CSARTVFEQYF
j_gene: TRBJ2-7
v_gene: TRBV20-1

CDR3aa: CASSPHPGVSEQFF
j_gene: TRBJ2-1
v_gene: TRBV4-1

CDR3aa: CASSHSGTGTNTGELFF
j_gene: TRBJ2-2
v_gene: TRBV4-1

CDR3aa: CSATAGYTYEQYF
j_gene: TRBJ2-7
v_gene: TRBV20-1

CDR3aa: CASSQEGVRGNNERFF
j_gene: TRBJ2-1
v_gene: TRBV4-1

CDR3aa: CASSSTGGPYNEQFF
j_gene: TRBJ2-1
v_gene: TRBV27

CDR3aa: CASSPPGTSGNTQYF
j_gene: TRBJ2-3
v_gene: TRBV7-3

CDR3aa: CSAPQGSSNSPLHF
j_gene: TRBJ1-6
v_gene: TRBV20-1